This T cell receptor beta chain was sequenced in a study of a mutant IDH1 vaccine in newly diagnosed glioma. Notes on the study in general: Immune responses induced by vaccination arose in just under 95% of the patients.

This CDR3 is built from 16 residues. Germline V gene sequence: CDR1 SNHLY, CDR2 FYNNEI. The junction had 12 bases not matched to a gene; V was cut back by 2 bases and J by 10 bases. Time point described: baseline, week 1 (first vaccination visit). Treatment: pre-vaccination baseline after standard-of-care therapy. The protocol was immunoSEQ multiplex PCR, while the TCRdb copy is restricted to in-frame clones and leaves out a portion. The sample holds around 60,000 clones; approximately 92% are singletons and the top ten take roughly 2.5%. With respect to this clone: What it recognizes is unknown.

J is TRBJ2-1 and V is TRBV2, with 9 nucleotides matching TRBD2. The sample was PBMCs, taken from a glioma patient treated with radiotherapy, temozolomide or both. The sequence was collected from a man between 45 and 60 years old with glioma. The CDR3 DNA follows: TGTGCCAGCAGTGAAAGGCGGGAGGGCCCGGGAATGGAGCAGTTCTTC. Translating gives CASSERREGPGMEQFF.